The rows below give T cell receptor beta chains drawn from one sample of a study of patients and donors after allogeneic stem cell transplantation. TCRdb called the RT-PCR reads again in MiXCR, with one record for every CDR3 protein. The data show fewer than 500,000 distinct CDR3 sequences, about a sixth seen once. The sample consisted of blood, either unsorted or a sorted T cell fraction (not recorded which). Receptors were obtained from a human donor who was either an allogeneic HSCT recipient or a stem cell or donor lymphocyte infusion donor (not recorded which). It is not recorded whose cells these are; they may come from a transplant donor. The CDR3 runs from the conserved cysteine through the conserved F or W. D genes are given only for firm matches. Rows may omit the clone size; those that give it use once, few, many or a size class.

clone_size d_call j_call v_call cdr3_nt cdr3_aa
few TRBD1 TRBJ1-1 TRBV6-1 TGTGCCAGCACGGGTAGGGACAGGGCGATGACTGAAGCTTTCTTT CASTGRDRAMTEAFF
NA NA TRBJ1-6 TRBV28 TGTGCCAGCAGTTTAAGCCCGTCACCCCTCCACTTT CASSLSPSPLHF
NA NA TRBJ2-2 TRBV20-1 TGCAGTGCTAGAGTTACAGGGAGATCCGGGGAGCTGTTTTTT CSARVTGRSGELFF
many NA TRBJ1-1 TRBV29-1 TGCAGCGCCCAAGGAGGGTCGGACACTGAAGCTTTCTTT CSAQGGSDTEAFF
NA TRBD1 TRBJ1-2 TRBV6-1 TGTGCCAGCAGTGACGCAATCCGGGACAGGGGTAATGGCTACACCTTC CASSDAIRDRGNGYTF
NA NA TRBJ1-2 TRBV27 TGTGCCAGCAGTTTAACGGGGGAGGACTACACCTTC CASSLTGEDYTF
NA NA TRBJ2-6 TRBV10-3 TGTGCCATCAGTGAGTCAGGGAGAACCTCTGGGGCCAACGTCCTGACTTTC CAISESGRTSGANVLTF
NA NA TRBJ2-1 TRBV12-3/TRBV12-4 TGTGCCAGCAGTTTTAACGATCCTTCCAACGGAGCAGAGCAGTTCTTC CASSFNDPSNGAEQFF
NA TRBD2 TRBJ2-3 TRBV13 TGTGCCAGCAGCCTCACTAGCGGGGCTAGCACAGATACGCAGTATTTT CASSLTSGASTDTQYF
few TRBD1 TRBJ1-2 TRBV6-2/TRBV6-3 TGTGCCAGCACCGGGACAGGTCTCCTTCATGGCTACACCTTC CASTGTGLLHGYTF
few NA TRBJ2-3 TRBV30 TGTGCCTGGAGCGGAGGAGGCCCAGATACGCAGTATTTT CAWSGGGPDTQYF
NA TRBD1 TRBJ2-1 TRBV6-1 TGTGCCAGCAGTACCGGGACAGGGGGAAATGAGCAGTTCTTC CASSTGTGGNEQFF
NA NA TRBJ1-2 TRBV4-2 TGTGCCAGCAGCCCAAGATCTTCGGAGGCAGTTTATGGCTACACCTTC CASSPRSSEAVYGYTF
few NA TRBJ2-5 TRBV7-2 TGTGCCAGCAGCTTCGGAGTATGGGGGCCCGGGGAGACCCAGTACTTC CASSFGVWGPGETQYF
NA TRBD1 TRBJ1-2 TRBV5-1 TGCGCCAGCAGCCAGACACAGGGGCGCTACACCTTC CASSQTQGRYTF
few NA TRBJ2-6 TRBV7-2 TGTGCCAGCAGCTTAAGCGGGACATCCTCTGGGGCCAACGTCCTGACTTTC CASSLSGTSSGANVLTF
NA TRBD2 TRBJ2-1 TRBV3-1 TGTGCCACCACGACTAGCGTCAGCTCCTACAATGAGCAGTTCTTC CATTTSVSSYNEQFF
NA TRBD1 TRBJ1-5 TRBV10-3 TGTGCCGCAGCCACAGGGGGGGGAAATCAGCCCCAGCATTTT CAAATGGGNQPQHF
few TRBD2 TRBJ2-7 TRBV6-5 TGTGCCAGCAGTTATGGGGGGGGTATCTACGAGCAGTACTTC CASSYGGGIYEQYF
many NA TRBJ2-1 TRBV12-3/TRBV12-4 TGTGCCAGCAGTGCAACGCACAATGAGCAGTTCTTC CASSATHNEQFF
few TRBD1 TRBJ2-7 TRBV29-1 TGCAGCGTAGACAGGGGGGGTCTCGTCCACGAGCAGTACTTC CSVDRGGLVHEQYF
few NA TRBJ2-7 TRBV25-1 TGTGCCAGCAGTGAAGGGCAGGGAGGCCGCTACGAGCAGTACTTC CASSEGQGGRYEQYF
NA NA TRBJ1-1 TRBV10-3 TGTGCCATCAGTCGGACAGACCAGAACACTGAAGCTTTCTTT CAISRTDQNTEAFF
many NA TRBJ2-2 TRBV28 TGTGCCAGCAGTCCTCAGACAGCCGGGGAGCTGTTTTTT CASSPQTAGELFF
few TRBD1 TRBJ1-5 TRBV20-1 TGCAGTGTAGGGGGCGATCAGCCCCAGCATTTT CSVGGDQPQHF
NA NA TRBJ1-3 TRBV27 TGTGCCAGCAGAGAGAATCGGTATTCTGGAAACACCATATATTTT CASRENRYSGNTIYF
NA NA TRBJ2-7 TRBV20-1 TGCAGTGCTAGAAGGGCCGGATACGAGCAGTACTTC CSARRAGYEQYF
few TRBD2 TRBJ2-3 TRBV5-1 TGCGCCAGCAGCGGACTAGCGGGAGGGCCCCCGTCGCAGTATTTT CASSGLAGGPPSQYF
NA NA TRBJ2-2 TRBV20-1 TGCAGTGCTACTAGCTTTGCGAACACCGGGGAGCTGTTTTTT CSATSFANTGELFF
few NA TRBJ2-1 TRBV4-1 TGCGCCAGCAGCCAGGGCTTCAATGAGCAGTTCTTC CASSQGFNEQFF
once NA TRBJ2-7 TRBV6-5 TGTGCCAGCAGTTACTCGCAACGGGACGGTTCCTACGAGCAGTACTTC CASSYSQRDGSYEQYF
NA NA TRBJ2-3 TRBV20-1 TGCAGTGCCAAATTCAGGGGGGATAATGAATACACAGATACGCAGTATTTT CSAKFRGDNEYTDTQYF
few TRBD2 TRBJ2-3 TRBV6-5 TGTGCCAGCAGTTACGGTATAGCGGGGGGGCTAGATACGCAGTATTTT CASSYGIAGGLDTQYF
many NA TRBJ2-1 TRBV27 TGTGCCAGCAGTTTATCAGTGGGGGCCAGAGCCTACTACAATGAGCAGTTCTTC CASSLSVGARAYYNEQFF
NA NA TRBJ2-3 TRBV11-2 TGTGCCATAAGGGGCAGGGTAACAGATACGCAGTATTTT CAIRGRVTDTQYF
many TRBD1 TRBJ1-1 TRBV10-3 TGTGCCATCAGTAAGGACAGGGTTCCCGTACAAGCTTTCTTT CAISKDRVPVQAFF
NA TRBD2 TRBJ2-4 TRBV4-2 TGTGCCAGCAGCCAAGATCTCCTAGCGGGGGCAATTGGCAAAAACATTCAGTACTTC CASSQDLLAGAIGKNIQYF
few NA TRBJ2-3 TRBV5-1 TGCGCCAGCAGCTTGGTTGACGGCGTGGCTAGCACAGATACGCAGTATTTT CASSLVDGVASTDTQYF
NA TRBD2 TRBJ2-2 TRBV5-1 TGCGCCAGCAGCTTGGCCCCAAGACTAGCGGGTTCGCCTAACACCGGGGAGCTGTTTTTT CASSLAPRLAGSPNTGELFF
many NA TRBJ2-7 TRBV4-3 TGCGCCAGCAGCCAACAAGCCATGGATCCCGAGCAGTACTTC CASSQQAMDPEQYF
NA NA TRBJ2-7 TRBV20-1 TGCAGTGCAAACGTCCCGGTTGACAGTCGATCCTACGAGCAGTACTTC CSANVPVDSRSYEQYF
NA NA TRBJ1-2 TRBV6-5 TGTGCCAGCAGTTACGGGGGGCAAGGGGGTGGCTACACCTTC CASSYGGQGGGYTF
NA NA TRBJ1-2 TRBV7-2 TGTGCCAGCAGCTTTGACGGCTATGGCTACACCTTC CASSFDGYGYTF
NA NA TRBJ2-2 TRBV30 TGTGCCTGGAATGGGGCGAACACCGGGGAGCTGTTTTTT CAWNGANTGELFF
NA NA TRBJ2-1 TRBV18 TGTGCCAGCTCCCACAAACCAATCCGGGTTCGGACGGATGAGCAGTTCTTC CASSHKPIRVRTDEQFF
NA TRBD1 TRBJ2-7 TRBV20-1 TGCAGTGCTAGAGCCCTGGGACAGTTTAACTACGAGCAGTACTTC CSARALGQFNYEQYF
many NA TRBJ1-6 TRBV4-3 TGCGCCAGCAGCCAAGATGCAGGGGTAGGAGATTCACCCCTCCACTTT CASSQDAGVGDSPLHF
NA NA TRBJ2-7 TRBV5-1 TGCGCCACCCGAGAGACAGTTAGGGGATACGAGCAGTACTTC CATRETVRGYEQYF
many TRBD2 TRBJ2-7 TRBV12-3/TRBV12-4 TGTGCCAGCAGTCTGAAGCGGGGTTTCTCCTACGAGCAGTACTTC CASSLKRGFSYEQYF
NA TRBD1 TRBJ1-5 TRBV18 TGTGCCAGCTCACCGCAGGGGGCGAAAGGCAATCAGCCCCAGCATTTT CASSPQGAKGNQPQHF
NA NA TRBJ1-2 TRBV20-1 TGCAGTGCTAGAGGGACAGAGACTAACTATGGCTACACCTTC CSARGTETNYGYTF
few NA TRBJ2-5 TRBV6-1 TGTGCCAGCGGAGGGGGACCGCCCAAGAAGGAGACCCAGTACTTC CASGGGPPKKETQYF
NA NA TRBJ2-7 TRBV20-1 TGCAGTGCTACCCCCTACCGGGACTTCAACTACGAGCAGTACTTC CSATPYRDFNYEQYF
few NA TRBJ1-2 TRBV20-1 TGCAGTGTTAGGGGAGGCTACACCTTC CSVRGGYTF
NA TRBD2 TRBJ2-4 TRBV6-1 TGTGCCAGCTGGGCTAGCGGGGGGGGTAGGGACATTCAGTACTTC CASWASGGGRDIQYF
few TRBD1 TRBJ2-1 TRBV6-2/TRBV6-3 TGTGCCAGCAGTGAACAGGGGGCGCAGATCTTC CASSEQGAQIF
NA NA TRBJ2-2 TRBV5-1 TGCGCCAGCAGCTTGGAAGCCATCACCGGGGAGCTGTTTTTT CASSLEAITGELFF
few NA TRBJ1-4 TRBV5-1 TGCGCCAGCAGCCGAGAGGGGTTTAATGAAAAACTGTTTTTT CASSREGFNEKLFF
NA TRBD1 TRBJ1-4 TRBV5-4 TGTGCCAGCAGCTTGGAGGGGGCAGTGGGTGAAAAACTGTTTTTT CASSLEGAVGEKLFF
many NA TRBJ2-1 TRBV29-1 TGCAGCGTTGAAGAGGACCTCCGGAATGAGCAGTTCTTC CSVEEDLRNEQFF